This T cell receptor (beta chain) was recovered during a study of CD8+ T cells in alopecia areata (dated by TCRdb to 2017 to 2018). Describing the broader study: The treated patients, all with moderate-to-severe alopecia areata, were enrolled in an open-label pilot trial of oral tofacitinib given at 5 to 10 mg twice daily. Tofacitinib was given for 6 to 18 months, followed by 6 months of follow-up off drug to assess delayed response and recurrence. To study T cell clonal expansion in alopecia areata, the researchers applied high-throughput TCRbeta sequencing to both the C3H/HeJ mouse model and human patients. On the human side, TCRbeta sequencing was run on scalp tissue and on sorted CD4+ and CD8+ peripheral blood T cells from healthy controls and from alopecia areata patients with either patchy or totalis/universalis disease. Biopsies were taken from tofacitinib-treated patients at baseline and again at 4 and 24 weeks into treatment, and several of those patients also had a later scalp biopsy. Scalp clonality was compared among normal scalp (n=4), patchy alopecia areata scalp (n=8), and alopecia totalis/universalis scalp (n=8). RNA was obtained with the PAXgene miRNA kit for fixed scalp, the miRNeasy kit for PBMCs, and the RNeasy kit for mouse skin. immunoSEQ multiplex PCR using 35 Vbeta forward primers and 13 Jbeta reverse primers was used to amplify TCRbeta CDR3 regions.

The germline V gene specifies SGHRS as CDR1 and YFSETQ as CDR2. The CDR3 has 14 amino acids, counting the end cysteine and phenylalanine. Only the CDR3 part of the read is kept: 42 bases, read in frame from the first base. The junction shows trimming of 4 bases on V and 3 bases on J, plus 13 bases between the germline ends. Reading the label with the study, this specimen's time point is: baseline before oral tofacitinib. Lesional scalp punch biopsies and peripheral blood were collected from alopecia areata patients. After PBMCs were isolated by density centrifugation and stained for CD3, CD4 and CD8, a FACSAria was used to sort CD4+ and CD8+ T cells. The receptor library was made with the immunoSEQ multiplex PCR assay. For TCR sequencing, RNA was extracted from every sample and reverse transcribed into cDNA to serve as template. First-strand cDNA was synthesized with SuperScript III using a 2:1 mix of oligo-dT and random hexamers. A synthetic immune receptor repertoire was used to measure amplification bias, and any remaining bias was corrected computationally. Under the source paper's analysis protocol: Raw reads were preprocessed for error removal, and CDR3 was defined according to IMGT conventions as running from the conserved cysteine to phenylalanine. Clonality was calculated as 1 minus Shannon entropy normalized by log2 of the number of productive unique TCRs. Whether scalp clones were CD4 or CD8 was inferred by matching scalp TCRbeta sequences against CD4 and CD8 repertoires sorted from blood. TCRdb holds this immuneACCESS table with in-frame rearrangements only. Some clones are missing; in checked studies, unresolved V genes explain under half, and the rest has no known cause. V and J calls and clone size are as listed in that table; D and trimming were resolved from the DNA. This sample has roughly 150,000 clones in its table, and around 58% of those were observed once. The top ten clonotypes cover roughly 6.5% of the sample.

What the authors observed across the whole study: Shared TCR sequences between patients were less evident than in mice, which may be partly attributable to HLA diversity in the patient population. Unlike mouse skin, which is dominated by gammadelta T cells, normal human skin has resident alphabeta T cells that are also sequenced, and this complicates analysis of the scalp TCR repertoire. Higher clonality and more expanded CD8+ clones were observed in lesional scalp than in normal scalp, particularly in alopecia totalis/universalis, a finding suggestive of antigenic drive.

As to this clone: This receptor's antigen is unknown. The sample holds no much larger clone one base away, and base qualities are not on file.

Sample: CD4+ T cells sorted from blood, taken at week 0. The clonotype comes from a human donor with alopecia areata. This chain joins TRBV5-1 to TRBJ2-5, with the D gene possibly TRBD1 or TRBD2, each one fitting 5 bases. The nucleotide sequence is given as TGCGCCAGCAGCCCGGGACCTGGGGAAGAGACCCAGTACTTC. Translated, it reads CASSPGPGEETQYF.